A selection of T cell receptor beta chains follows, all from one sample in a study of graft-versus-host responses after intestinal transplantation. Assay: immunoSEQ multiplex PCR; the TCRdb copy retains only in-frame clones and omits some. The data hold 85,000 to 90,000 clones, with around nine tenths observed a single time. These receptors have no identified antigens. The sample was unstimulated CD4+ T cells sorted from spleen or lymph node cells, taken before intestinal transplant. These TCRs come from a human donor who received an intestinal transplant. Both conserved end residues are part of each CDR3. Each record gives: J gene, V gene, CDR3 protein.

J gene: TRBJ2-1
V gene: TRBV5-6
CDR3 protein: CASSPPGASYNEQFF

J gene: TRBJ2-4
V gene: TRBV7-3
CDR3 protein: CASSPQGLAKNIQYF

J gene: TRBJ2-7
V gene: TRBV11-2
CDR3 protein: CASSIRHTSGSYEQYF

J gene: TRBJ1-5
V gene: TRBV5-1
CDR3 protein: CASSSGTGNQPQHF

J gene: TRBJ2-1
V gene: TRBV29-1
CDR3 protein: CSVDPPGSSYNEQFF

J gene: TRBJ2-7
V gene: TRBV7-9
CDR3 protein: CASSLITGTGYEQYF

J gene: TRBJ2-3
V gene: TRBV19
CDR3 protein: CASHNPGGSTDTQYF

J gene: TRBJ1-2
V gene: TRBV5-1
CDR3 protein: CASSFSQTGPNYGYTF

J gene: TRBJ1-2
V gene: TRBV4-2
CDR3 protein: CASSQVLGTGAGYTF

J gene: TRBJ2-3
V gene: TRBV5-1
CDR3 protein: CASSLVVGLYTDTQYF

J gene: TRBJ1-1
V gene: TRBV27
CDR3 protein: CASSLLPTGNTEAFF

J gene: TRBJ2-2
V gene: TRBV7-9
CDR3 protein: CASSPPDRAWTGELFF

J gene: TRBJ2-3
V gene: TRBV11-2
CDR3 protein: CASSLGGTSTDTQYF

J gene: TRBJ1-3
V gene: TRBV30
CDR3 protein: CAWSAAAGNTIYF

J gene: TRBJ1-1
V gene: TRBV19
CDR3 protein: CASSIRGVNTEAFF

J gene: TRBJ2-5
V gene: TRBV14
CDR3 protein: CASSPGTVQETQYF

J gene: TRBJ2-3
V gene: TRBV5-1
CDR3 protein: CASSTMGLAGGYTDTQYF

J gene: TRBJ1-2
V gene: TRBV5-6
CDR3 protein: CASSRTDGQGYGYTF

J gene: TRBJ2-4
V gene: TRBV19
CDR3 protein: CASSISSGRTTF

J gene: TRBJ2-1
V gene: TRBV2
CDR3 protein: CASRPQGNEQFF

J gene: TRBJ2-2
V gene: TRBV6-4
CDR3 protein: CASRPHNVQDRGHTGELFF

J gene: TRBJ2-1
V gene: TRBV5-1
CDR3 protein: CASSRPAPGLDNEQFF

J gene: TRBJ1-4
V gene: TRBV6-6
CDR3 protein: CASSFPGQGEKLFF

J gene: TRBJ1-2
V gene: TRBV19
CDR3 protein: CASSLSPQNYGYTF

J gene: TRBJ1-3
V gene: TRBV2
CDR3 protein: CATSGGQGIVRAQNTIYF

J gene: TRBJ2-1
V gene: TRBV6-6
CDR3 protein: CASSPTSGSFGEQFF

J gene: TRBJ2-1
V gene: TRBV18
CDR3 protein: CASSPQMTGQSYNEQFF

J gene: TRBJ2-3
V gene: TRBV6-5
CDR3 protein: CASSGTRAAGQYF

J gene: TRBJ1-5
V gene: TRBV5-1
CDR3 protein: CASSLAGEHNQPQHF

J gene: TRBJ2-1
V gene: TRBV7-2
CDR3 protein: CASSLVFGLARGNEQFF

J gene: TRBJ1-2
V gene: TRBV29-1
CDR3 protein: CSVGGGTGYGYTF

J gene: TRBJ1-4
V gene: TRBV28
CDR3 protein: CATNAGTGSEKLFF

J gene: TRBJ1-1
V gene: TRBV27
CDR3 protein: CASSFRRTLGTEAFF

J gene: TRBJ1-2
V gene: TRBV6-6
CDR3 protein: CASSKGGGIYGYTF

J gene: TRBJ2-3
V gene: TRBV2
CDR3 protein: CASDPYGFGQYF

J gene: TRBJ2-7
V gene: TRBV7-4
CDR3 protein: CASSSYLSDRIQYF

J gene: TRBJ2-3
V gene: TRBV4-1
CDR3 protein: CASSQVLAADTQYF

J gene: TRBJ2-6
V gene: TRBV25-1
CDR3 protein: CASSYIRTGNGANVLTF

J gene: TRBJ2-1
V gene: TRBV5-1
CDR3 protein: CASSPLGDEQFF

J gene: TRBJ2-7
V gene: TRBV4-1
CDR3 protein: CASSQEVGRAQHYEQYF

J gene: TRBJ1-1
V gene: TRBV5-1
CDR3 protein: CASSFSRTADLNTEAFF

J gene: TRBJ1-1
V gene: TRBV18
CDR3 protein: CASSPQQGKGRGTEAFF

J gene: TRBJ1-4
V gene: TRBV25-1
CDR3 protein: CASSEYGTGINEKLFF

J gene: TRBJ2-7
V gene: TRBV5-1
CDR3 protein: CASSQNPLVSGSYEQYF

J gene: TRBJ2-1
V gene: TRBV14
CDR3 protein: CASSQTSGRASYNEQFF

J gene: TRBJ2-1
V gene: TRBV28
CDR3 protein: CASRLLAPNEQFF

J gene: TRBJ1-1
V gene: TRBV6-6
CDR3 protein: CASSRDRSEAFF